These 31 T cell receptor beta chains originate from one sample sequenced in a study of vaccination and CD4 T cells after COVID-19. Time point here: late sampling 161 to 241 days after vaccination in three convalescent patients. MiXCR, applied by TCRdb to the PCR reads, yields one record per CDR3 protein. The table shows 35,000 to 45,000 distinct CDR3 sequences, with 36% occurring only once. The sample consisted of CD4+ T cells from blood, taken about 7 months after SARS-CoV-2 vaccination. The receptor set was obtained from a human donor who had recovered from COVID-19.

The rearrangement joins TRBV20-1 to TRBJ2-6; possible D gene TRBD1, 6 bases. Germline V lookup: CDR1 DFQATT, CDR2 SNEGSKA (reference sequence). Trimming stripped 4 bases from V and 0 bases from J, with 16 bases between. The CDR3 sequence is 17 residues long. In DNA form, the CDR3 reads TGCAGTGCTACCTCCACAGGGCTAAGCTCTGGGGCCAACGTCCTGACTTTC. It encodes CSATSTGLSSGANVLTF.

The rearrangement joins TRBV19 to TRBJ1-2; perhaps TRBD1 as D (6 bases). This CDR3 spans 16 amino acids. Trimming stripped 3 bases from V and 4 bases from J, with 18 bases between. Germline values: CDR1 LNHDA, CDR2 SQIVND (reference sequence). Written as DNA, the CDR3 is TGTGCCAGTAGTATGGTACAGGGAGAGCGCGGCTATGGCTACACCTTC. Its translation: CASSMVQGERGYGYTF. The whole variable domain, filled in from reference TRBV19 and TRBJ1-2, reads DGGITQSPKYLFRKEGQNVTLSCEQNLNHDAMYWYRQDPGQGLRLIYYSQIVNDFQKGDIAEGYSVSREKKESFPLTVTSAQKNPTAFYLCASSMVQGERGYGYTFGSGTRLTVV.

The chain recombines TRBV19 with TRBJ2-1; TRBD2 aligns across 11 bases. The ends lost 9 bases at V and 5 bases at J; junction bases unmatched: 18. Per the germline V gene, CDR1 is LNHDA and CDR2 is SQIVND (reference sequence). The CDR3 is made up of 18 amino acids. CDR3 sequence reads: CASSPRVGSGRGNNEQFF. In DNA form, the CDR3 reads TGTGCCAGCAGCCCAAGGGTGGGTAGCGGGAGGGGGAACAATGAGCAGTTCTTC.

The gene calls are TRBV7-2 and TRBJ2-3; unclear D gene. The CDR3 is made up of 14 amino acids. Trimming pared 3 bases from V and 7 bases from J, leaving 14 bases between. CDR1 SGHTA and CDR2 FQGNSA come from the germline V gene. CDR3 in amino acids: CASSLIRTANTQYF. As DNA, the CDR3 is TGTGCCAGCAGCTTGATTAGGACCGCAAATACGCAGTATTTT.

This clonotype showed up just a few times. The chain couples TRBV2 to TRBJ1-1; D possibly corresponds to TRBD1 (6 bases). Germline lookup yields CDR1 SNHLY and CDR2 FYNNEI. The length of the CDR3 is 11 residues. The V end was cut by 11 bases, the J end by 4 bases, with 11 bases between. Here the CDR3 reads CAGGQSTEAFF. The CDR3 DNA reads TGTGCCGGAGGACAGTCCACTGAAGCTTTCTTT.

This clonotype occurred once. The V call is TRBV2, the J call TRBJ1-1, with D possibly being TRBD1 (5 bases). Trimming shortened V by 3 bases and J by 0 bases, and 11 bases separated the two germline ends. CDR1 SNHLY and CDR2 FYNNEI come from the germline V gene. The CDR3 contains 15 residues. CDR3 in amino acids: CASSDGDLMNTEAFF. CDR3 nucleotides: TGTGCCAGCAGTGACGGGGACCTTATGAACACTGAAGCTTTCTTT.

This clonotype was picked up a small number of times. The chain is built from TRBV6-5 and TRBJ1-3; tentative D call: TRBD1 (5 bases). This CDR3 has 15 amino acids. Germline V gene data show CDR1 as MNHEY and CDR2 as SVGAGI. Trimming pared 2 bases from V and 3 bases from J, leaving 11 bases between. The CDR3 is CASSYPGTGGNTIYF. The CDR3 bases are TGTGCCAGCAGTTACCCCGGGACGGGTGGAAACACCATATATTTT.

This clonotype was counted only a few times. The V gene is TRBV6-2 or TRBV6-3, the J gene TRBJ1-5; no clear D gene. Between the trimmed V and J ends, which lost 6 bases and 5 bases, there was a span of 8 bases. The CDR3 contains 12 residues. In germline, CDR1 is MNHEY, CDR2 SVGEGT. The CDR3 DNA follows: TGTGCCAGCAGATTAACAGATCAGCCCCAGCATTTT. Its translation is CASRLTDQPQHF.

The chain has TRBV7-2 and TRBJ1-2, with unresolved D. This CDR3 contains 16 residues. V was cut by 4 bases and J by 4 bases, with 19 bases left in between. Germline-derived CDR1 and CDR2 are SGHTA and FQGNSA. This CDR3 is CASSYSLLTASYGYTF. Here the CDR3 DNA reads TGTGCCAGCAGCTATTCCCTCCTTACAGCTAGCTATGGCTACACCTTC.

This chain links TRBV21-1 with TRBJ2-7; the D call TRBD2 from the table was never checked on the DNA. TRBV21-1 represents a pseudogene. There are 16 residues in the CDR3. The CDR3 nucleotides are TGTGCCAGCAGCGACCCTCGGACTCTAAGGCATTACGAGCAGTACTTC. Encoded protein: CASSDPRTLRHYEQYF.

The gene calls are TRBV19 and TRBJ2-1; D is ambiguous. Germline CDR1 and CDR2: LNHDA and SQIVND (reference sequence). The CDR3 runs to 12 residues. The V end lost 1 base, the J end lost 6 bases, and 4 bases lay between the germline ends. CDR3 bases: TGTGCCAGTAGTATAGGCTCCAATGAGCAGTTCTTC. It specifies CASSIGSNEQFF.

In DNA form, the CDR3 reads TGTGCCACCAGCAGAGAAGTTGTACTTGCGGGCCAGTACTTC. It codes for CATSREVVLAGQYF. This sequence joins TRBV15 and TRBJ2-5, with a tentative D call TRBD2 (5 bases). Germline V CDR1 and CDR2: LNHNV, YYDKDF (reference sequence). The CDR3 has 14 residues. Trimming pared 0 bases from V and 10 bases from J, leaving 15 bases between.

This clonotype was observed a few times. The chain recombines TRBV7-8 with TRBJ2-1; TRBD2 aligns across 7 bases. Trimming took 4 bases from V and 10 from J; bases not matched to a gene: 1. This CDR3 is 11 amino acids long. Germline CDR1 and CDR2: SGHVS and FQNEAQ. In nucleotides, the CDR3 is TGTGCCAGCAGCTCTAGCGGCGAGCAGTTCTTC. This gives the protein CASSSSGEQFF.

The chain is built from TRBV29-1 and TRBJ1-2, with D unresolved. There are 18 residues in the CDR3. V lost 0 bases to trimming and J lost 2 bases, with 22 bases between them. Germline values: CDR1 SQVTM, CDR2 ANQGSEA. The CDR3 is CSVEDWRVLEGRNYGYTF. CDR3 DNA: TGCAGCGTTGAAGATTGGAGGGTCCTAGAAGGACGGAACTATGGCTACACCTTC.

In this sample, this clonotype turned up a few times. V is TRBV19 and J is TRBJ2-3; TRBD2 might be the D (6 bases). The CDR3 contains 15 residues. Germline V gives CDR1 LNHDA, CDR2 SQIVND (reference sequence). Trimming removed 3 bases at V and 0 bases at J, with 10 bases between. The CDR3, as DNA: TGTGCCAGTAGTATTCGTCGGGGGAGCACAGATACGCAGTATTTT. Amino acid sequence: CASSIRRGSTDTQYF.

The chain recombines TRBV4-3 with TRBJ1-6, with TRBD1 identical over 7 bases. The CDR3 consists of 18 residues. CDR1 and CDR2 (germline): LGHNA, YSLEER. The ends lost 2 bases at V and 8 bases at J; junction bases unmatched: 15. The chain's CDR3 is CASSQSYEQGYVDSPLHF. CDR3 bases: TGCGCCAGCAGCCAAAGCTACGAACAGGGGTACGTGGATTCACCCCTCCACTTT.

The rearrangement links TRBV20-1 to TRBJ1-5; 8 nucleotides line up with TRBD1. The J segment lost 6 bases and the V segment lost 5 bases, leaving 3 bases of the junction unmatched. The germline CDR1 and CDR2 sequences are DFQATT and SNEGSKA (reference sequence). The CDR3 sequence is 12 residues long. The CDR3: CSAGQGTQPQHF. CDR3 in DNA: TGCAGTGCTGGACAGGGAACTCAGCCCCAGCATTTT.

This clonotype has a handful of counts. This sequence joins TRBV28 and TRBJ2-7; 9 nucleotides align to TRBD1. The J segment lost 3 bases and the V segment lost 10 bases, leaving 16 bases of the junction unmatched. The CDR3 length is 16 residues. Germline-derived CDR1 and CDR2 are MDHEN and SYDVKM. CDR3 amino acids: CATQGSQGQGNYEQYF. The CDR3 nucleotides are TGTGCCACCCAGGGTTCCCAGGGACAGGGCAACTACGAGCAGTACTTC.

The V and J genes are TRBV10-1 and TRBJ1-1; D not resolved. From germline, CDR1 is WNHNN and CDR2 SYGVQD (reference sequence). The V gene lost 2 bases and the J gene lost 4 bases, with 23 bases spanning the gap. The CDR3 sequence is 18 residues long. The CDR3 region has the DNA TGCGCCAGCAGTGAGGAGGGTGGCCTAGTCCGCCTCCCCACTGAAGCTTTCTTT. This gives the protein CASSEEGGLVRLPTEAFF.

This sequence joins TRBV11-3 and TRBJ2-2; no clear D gene. The CDR3 has 14 amino acids. CDR1 and CDR2 from the germline V gene are SGHNT and YENEEA. V shed 0 bases and J shed 7 bases, with 9 bases lying between them. In nucleotides, the CDR3 is TGTGCCAGCAGCTTAGATTCTGGCATCGGGGAGCTGTTTTTT. Translated: CASSLDSGIGELFF.

This clonotype was observed a few times. The J gene is TRBJ1-5, the V gene TRBV20-1, with 7 bases that match TRBD1. Losses at the gene ends were 6 bases for V and 7 bases for J; bases not matched to a gene: 6. This CDR3 has 12 residues. Germline-derived CDR1 and CDR2 are DFQATT and SNEGSKA (reference sequence). CDR3 region: CSARQGGQPQHF. DNA for the CDR3: TGCAGTGCCAGACAGGGTGGGCAGCCCCAGCATTTT.

This sequence joins TRBV5-1 and TRBJ1-1; D gene unclear. V shed 0 bases and J shed 1 base, with 7 bases lying between them. The germline gives CDR1 SGHRS, CDR2 YFSETQ. CDR3 length equals 14 residues. This CDR3 is CASSLVQWNTEAFF. For the CDR3, the DNA is TGCGCCAGCAGCTTGGTCCAGTGGAACACTGAAGCTTTCTTT. The full variable domain, in which reference TRBV5-1 and TRBJ1-1 provide the parts outside the CDR3, is KAGVTQTPRYLIKTRGQQVTLSCSPISGHRSVSWYQQTPGQGLQFLFEYFSETQRNKGNFPGRFSGRQFSNSRSEMNVSTLELGDSALYLCASSLVQWNTEAFFGQGTRLTVV.

A few counts support this clonotype. The chain is built from TRBV6-5 and TRBJ1-6; 7 bases map to TRBD1. This CDR3 contains 15 residues. Germline V CDR1 and CDR2: MNHEY, SVGAGI. V was clipped by 0 bases and J by 6 bases; unmatched bases: 2. The DNA of the CDR3 is TGTGCCAGCAGTTACTCCAGACAGGGTAATTCACCCCTCCACTTT. The encoded protein is CASSYSRQGNSPLHF.

CDR3 DNA sequence: TGCAGTGCTAGGGCTAGCGGGAGGGCGTACCAAGAGACCCAGTACTTC. Encoded protein: CSARASGRAYQETQYF. This sequence joins TRBV20-1 and TRBJ2-5; 12 bases line up with TRBD2. Germline CDR1 is DFQATT and CDR2 is SNEGSKA (reference sequence). V lost 3 bases, J lost 0 bases, and 5 bases stayed unmatched. This CDR3 contains 16 residues.

J is TRBJ2-1 and V is TRBV6-1; possibly TRBD1 or TRBD2 for D (5 bases each). This CDR3 spans 17 amino acids. The germline gives CDR1 MNHNS, CDR2 SASEGT. With 7 bases removed from V and 4 bases from J, the gap between germline ends came to 23 bases. The CDR3 DNA is TGTGCCAGCAACCCTGGGGGTGGTTTGGGCGGTTACAATGAGCAGTTCTTC. As protein: CASNPGGGLGGYNEQFF.

This sequence joins TRBV12-3 or TRBV12-4 and TRBJ2-5; TRBD1 aligns across 8 bases. J gave up 5 bases and V 5 bases, and 4 bases lay outside the gene matches. The CDR3 loop spans 13 amino acids. The CDR3 nucleotides read TGTGCCAGCAGTGCCAGACAGGGGGAGACCCAGTACTTC. Translating gives CASSARQGETQYF.

This clonotype was detected a few times. The chain recombines TRBV29-1 with TRBJ1-5; maybe TRBD1 (6 bases). CDR1 and CDR2 (germline): SQVTM, ANQGSEA. The CDR3 totals 15 residues. The V end lost 8 bases, the J end lost 0 bases, and 17 bases lay between the germline ends. In DNA form, the CDR3 reads TGCAGCTTTTGGACAGCCCGATATAGCAATCAGCCCCAGCATTTT. This codes for CSFWTARYSNQPQHF.

This clonotype was seen only a few times. The chain links TRBV19 to TRBJ2-2; no definite D call. Germline values: CDR1 LNHDA, CDR2 SQIVND (reference sequence). The CDR3 is 13 amino acids. The V and J ends lost 6 bases and 5 bases respectively, with 10 bases between them. For the CDR3, the DNA is TGTGCCAGTAGACCGTACGGAACCGGGGAGCTGTTTTTT. This encodes CASRPYGTGELFF.

The rearrangement joins TRBV7-2 to TRBJ1-1; no reliable D call. Germline loops: CDR1 SGHTA, CDR2 FQGNSA. Trimming took off 4 bases at V and 0 bases at J, with 9 bases between the two ends. The CDR3 runs 14 residues. CDR3 region: CASSSVGMNTEAFF. The CDR3 DNA reads TGTGCCAGCAGCTCCGTAGGCATGAACACTGAAGCTTTCTTT. Variable domain in full (rest from reference TRBV7-2 and TRBJ1-1): GAGVSQSPSNKVTEKGKDVELRCDPISGHTALYWYRQSLGQGLEFLIYFQGNSAPDKSGLPSDRFSAERTGGSVSTLTIQRTQQEDSAVYLCASSSVGMNTEAFFGQGTRLTVV.

This clonotype has just a few counts. The CDR3 reads CASRYTDTQYF. The DNA of the CDR3 is TGTGCCAGCAGGTACACAGATACGCAGTATTTT. The V call is TRBV27, the J call TRBJ2-3; D gene ambiguous. The CDR3 length is 11 residues. Trimming pared 6 bases from V and 2 bases from J, leaving 3 bases between. CDR1 is MNHEY and CDR2 is SMNVEV in the germline V gene (reference sequence).

To note about this clonotype: At one end the junction does not follow the germline gene, possibly because of a read error. The V call is TRBV2, the J call TRBJ2-5; D is tentatively TRBD1 or TRBD2 (5 bases each). The CDR3 spans 13 residues. Germline values: CDR1 SNHLY, CDR2 FYNNEI. CDR3 residues: CASNRGKEGPLNF. The CDR3 bases are TGTGCAAGCAACCGGGGCAAAGAAGGGCCCCTTAACTTC.